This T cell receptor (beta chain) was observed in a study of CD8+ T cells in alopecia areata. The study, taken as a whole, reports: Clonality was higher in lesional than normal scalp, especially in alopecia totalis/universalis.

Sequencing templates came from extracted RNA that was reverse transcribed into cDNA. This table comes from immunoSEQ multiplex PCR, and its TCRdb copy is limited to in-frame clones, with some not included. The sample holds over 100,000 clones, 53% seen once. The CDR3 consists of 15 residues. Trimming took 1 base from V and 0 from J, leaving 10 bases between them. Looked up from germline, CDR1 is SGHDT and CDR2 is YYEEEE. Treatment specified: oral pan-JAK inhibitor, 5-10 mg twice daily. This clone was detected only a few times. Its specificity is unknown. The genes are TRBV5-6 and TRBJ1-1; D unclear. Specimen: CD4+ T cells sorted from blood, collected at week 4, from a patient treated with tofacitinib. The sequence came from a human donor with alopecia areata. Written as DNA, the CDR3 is TGTGCCAGCAGCTTGTATTTGATGATGAACACTGAAGCTTTCTTT. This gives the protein CASSLYLMMNTEAFF.